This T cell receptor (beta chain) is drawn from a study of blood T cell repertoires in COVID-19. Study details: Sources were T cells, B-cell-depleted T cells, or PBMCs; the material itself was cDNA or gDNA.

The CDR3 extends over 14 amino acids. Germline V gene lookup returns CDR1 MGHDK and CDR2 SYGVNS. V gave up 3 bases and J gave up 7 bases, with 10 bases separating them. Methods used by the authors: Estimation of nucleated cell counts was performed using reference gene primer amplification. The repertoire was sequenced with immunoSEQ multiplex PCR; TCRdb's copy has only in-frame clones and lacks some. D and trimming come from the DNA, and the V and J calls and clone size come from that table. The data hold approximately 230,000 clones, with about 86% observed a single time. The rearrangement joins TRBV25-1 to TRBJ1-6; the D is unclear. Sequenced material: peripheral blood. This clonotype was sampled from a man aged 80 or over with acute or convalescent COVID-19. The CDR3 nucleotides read TGTGCCAGCAGTGATCCTCTCGGGAATTCACCCCTCCACTTT. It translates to CASSDPLGNSPLHF.